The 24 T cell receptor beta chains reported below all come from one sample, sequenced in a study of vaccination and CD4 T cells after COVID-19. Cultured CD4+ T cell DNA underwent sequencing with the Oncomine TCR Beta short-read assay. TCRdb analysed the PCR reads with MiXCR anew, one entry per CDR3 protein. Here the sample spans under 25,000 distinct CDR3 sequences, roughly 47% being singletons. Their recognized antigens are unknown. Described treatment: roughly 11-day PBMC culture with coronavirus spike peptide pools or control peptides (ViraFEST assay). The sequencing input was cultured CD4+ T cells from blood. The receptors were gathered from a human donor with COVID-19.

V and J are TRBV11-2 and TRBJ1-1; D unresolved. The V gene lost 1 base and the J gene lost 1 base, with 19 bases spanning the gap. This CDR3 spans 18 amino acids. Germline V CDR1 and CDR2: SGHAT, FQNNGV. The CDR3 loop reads CASSLVRKPSSGNTEAFF. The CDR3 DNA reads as TGTGCCAGCAGCTTAGTTCGGAAACCCAGTTCAGGGAACACTGAAGCTTTCTTT.

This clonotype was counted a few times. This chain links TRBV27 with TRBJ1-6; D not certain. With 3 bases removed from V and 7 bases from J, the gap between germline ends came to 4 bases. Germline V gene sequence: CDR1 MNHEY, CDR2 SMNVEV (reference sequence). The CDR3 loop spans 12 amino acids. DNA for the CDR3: TGTGCCAGCAGTTTTCAGAATTCACCCCTCCACTTT. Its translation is CASSFQNSPLHF.

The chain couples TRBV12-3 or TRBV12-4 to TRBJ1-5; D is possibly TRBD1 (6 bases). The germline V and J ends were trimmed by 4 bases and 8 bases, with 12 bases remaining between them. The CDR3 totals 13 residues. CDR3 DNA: TGTGCCAGCAGTTCCACAGGGCGAGAGCCCCAGCATTTT. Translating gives CASSSTGREPQHF.

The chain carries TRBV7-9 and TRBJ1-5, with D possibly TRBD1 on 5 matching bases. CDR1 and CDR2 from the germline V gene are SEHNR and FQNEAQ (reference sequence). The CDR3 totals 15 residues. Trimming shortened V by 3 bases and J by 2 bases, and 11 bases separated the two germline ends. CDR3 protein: CASSLGGGGNQPQHF. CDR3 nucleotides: TGTGCCAGCAGCTTGGGGGGAGGTGGCAATCAGCCCCAGCATTTT.

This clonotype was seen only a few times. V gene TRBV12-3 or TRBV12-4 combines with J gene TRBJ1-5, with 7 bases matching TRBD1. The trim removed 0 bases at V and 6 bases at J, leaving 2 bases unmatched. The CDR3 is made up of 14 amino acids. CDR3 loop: CASSLAGGGQPQHF. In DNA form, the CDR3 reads TGTGCCAGCAGTTTAGCAGGGGGCGGTCAGCCCCAGCATTTT.

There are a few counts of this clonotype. CDR3 loop: CATRVQGTDTQYF. The CDR3 DNA sequence: TGTGCCACCCGGGTACAGGGCACAGATACGCAGTATTTT. This chain links TRBV6-1 with TRBJ2-3; the D gene is possibly TRBD1 (5 bases). This CDR3 region has 13 residues. Germline V CDR1 and CDR2: MNHNS, SASEGT. The V end was cut by 10 bases, the J end by 1 base, with 12 bases between.

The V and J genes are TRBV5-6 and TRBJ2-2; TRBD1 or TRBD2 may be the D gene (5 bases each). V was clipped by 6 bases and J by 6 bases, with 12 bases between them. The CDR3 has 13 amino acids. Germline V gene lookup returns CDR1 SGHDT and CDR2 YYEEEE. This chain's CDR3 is CASTNGGPGELFF. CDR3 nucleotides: TGTGCCAGCACCAATGGGGGACCCGGGGAGCTGTTTTTT.

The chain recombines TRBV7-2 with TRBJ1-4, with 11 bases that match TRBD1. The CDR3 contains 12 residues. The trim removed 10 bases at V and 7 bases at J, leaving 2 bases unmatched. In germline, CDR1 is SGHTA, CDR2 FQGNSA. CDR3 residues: CATGTGGEKLFF. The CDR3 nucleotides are TGTGCCACCGGGACAGGGGGTGAAAAACTGTTTTTT.

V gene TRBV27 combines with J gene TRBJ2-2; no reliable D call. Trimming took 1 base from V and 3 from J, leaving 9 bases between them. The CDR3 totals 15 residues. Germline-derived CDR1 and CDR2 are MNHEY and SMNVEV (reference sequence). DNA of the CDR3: TGTGCCAGCAGTTTATGGGGTTGGGACACCGGGGAGCTGTTTTTT. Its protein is CASSLWGWDTGELFF.

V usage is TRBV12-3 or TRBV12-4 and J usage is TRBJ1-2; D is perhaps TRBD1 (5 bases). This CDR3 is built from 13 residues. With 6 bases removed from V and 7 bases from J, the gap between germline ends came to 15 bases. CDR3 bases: TGTGCCAGCAGCCCCGTGGGGCGCGGTGGCTACACCTTC. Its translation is CASSPVGRGGYTF.

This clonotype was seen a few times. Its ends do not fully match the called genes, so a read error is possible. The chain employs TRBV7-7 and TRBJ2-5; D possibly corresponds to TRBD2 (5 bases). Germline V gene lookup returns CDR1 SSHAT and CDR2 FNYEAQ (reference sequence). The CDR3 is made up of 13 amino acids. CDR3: CASSPGAGETQYF. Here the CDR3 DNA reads TGTGCTAGCAGCCCAGGCGCGGGAGAGACCCAGTACTTC.

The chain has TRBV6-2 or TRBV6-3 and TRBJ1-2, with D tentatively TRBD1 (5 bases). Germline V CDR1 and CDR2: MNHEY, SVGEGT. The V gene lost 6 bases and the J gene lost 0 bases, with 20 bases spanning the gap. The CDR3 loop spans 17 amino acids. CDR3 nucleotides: TGTGCCAGCAGCCCTCCGACAGATAAACAAGCTAACTATGGCTACACCTTC. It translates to CASSPPTDKQANYGYTF.

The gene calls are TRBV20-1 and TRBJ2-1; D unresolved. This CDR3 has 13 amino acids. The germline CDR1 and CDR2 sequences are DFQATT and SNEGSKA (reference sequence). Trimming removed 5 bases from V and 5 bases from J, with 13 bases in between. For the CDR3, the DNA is TGCAGTGCTCCGATATATTTGAACAATGAGCAGTTCTTC. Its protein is CSAPIYLNNEQFF.

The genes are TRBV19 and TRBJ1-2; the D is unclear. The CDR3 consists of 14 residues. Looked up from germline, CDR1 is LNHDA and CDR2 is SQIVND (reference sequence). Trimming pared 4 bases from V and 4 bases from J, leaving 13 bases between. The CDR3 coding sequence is TGTGCCAGTAGTAGCGAGGTATACGGCTATGGCTACACCTTC. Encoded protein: CASSSEVYGYGYTF.

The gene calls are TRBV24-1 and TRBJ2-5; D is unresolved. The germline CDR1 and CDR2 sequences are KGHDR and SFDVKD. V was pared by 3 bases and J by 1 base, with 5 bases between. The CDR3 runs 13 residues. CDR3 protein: CATSDPLQETQYF. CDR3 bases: TGTGCCACCAGTGATCCGCTCCAAGAGACCCAGTACTTC.

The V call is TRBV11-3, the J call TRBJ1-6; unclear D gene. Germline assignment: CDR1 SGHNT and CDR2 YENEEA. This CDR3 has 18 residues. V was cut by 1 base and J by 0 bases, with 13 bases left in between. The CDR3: CASSLGGSTRSYNSPLHF. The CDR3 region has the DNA TGTGCCAGCAGCTTAGGAGGTTCCACACGCTCCTATAATTCACCCCTCCACTTT.

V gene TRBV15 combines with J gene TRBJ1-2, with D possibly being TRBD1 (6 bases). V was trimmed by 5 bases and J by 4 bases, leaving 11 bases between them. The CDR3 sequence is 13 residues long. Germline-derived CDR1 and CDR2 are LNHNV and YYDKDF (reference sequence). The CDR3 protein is CATSAGTSYGYTF. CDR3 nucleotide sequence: TGTGCCACCAGCGCGGGGACAAGCTATGGCTACACCTTC.

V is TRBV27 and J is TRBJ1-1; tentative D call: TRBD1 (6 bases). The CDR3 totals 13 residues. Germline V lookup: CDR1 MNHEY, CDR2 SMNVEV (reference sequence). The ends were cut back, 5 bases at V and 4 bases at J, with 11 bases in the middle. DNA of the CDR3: TGTGCCAGCAGTCCTACAGGGCTCACTGAAGCTTTCTTT. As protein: CASSPTGLTEAFF.

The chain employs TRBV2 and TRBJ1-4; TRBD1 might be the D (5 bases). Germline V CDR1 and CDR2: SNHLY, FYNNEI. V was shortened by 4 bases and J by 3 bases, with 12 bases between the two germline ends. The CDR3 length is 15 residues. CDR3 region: CASSGVAGPNEKLFF. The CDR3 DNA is TGTGCCAGCAGTGGAGTGGCAGGGCCTAATGAAAAACTGTTTTTT.

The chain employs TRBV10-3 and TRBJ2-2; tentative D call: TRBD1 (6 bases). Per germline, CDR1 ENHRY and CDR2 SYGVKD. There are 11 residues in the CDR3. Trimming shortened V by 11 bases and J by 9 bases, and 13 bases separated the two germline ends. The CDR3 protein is CAVQGQRELFF. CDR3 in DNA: TGTGCCGTACAGGGTCAGCGGGAGCTGTTTTTT.

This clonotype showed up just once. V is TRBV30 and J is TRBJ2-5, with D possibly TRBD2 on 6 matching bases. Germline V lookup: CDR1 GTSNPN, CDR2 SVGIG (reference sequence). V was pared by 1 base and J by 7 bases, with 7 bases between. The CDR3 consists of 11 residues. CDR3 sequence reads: CAWSAGGTQYF. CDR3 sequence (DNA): TGTGCCTGGAGTGCCGGGGGGACCCAGTACTTC. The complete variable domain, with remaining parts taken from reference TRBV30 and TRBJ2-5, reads SQTIHQWPATLVQPVGSPLSLECTVEGTSNPNLYWYRQAAGRGLQLLFYSVGIGQISSEVPQNLSASRPQDRQFILSSKKLLLSDSGFYLCAWSAGGTQYFGPGTRLLVL.

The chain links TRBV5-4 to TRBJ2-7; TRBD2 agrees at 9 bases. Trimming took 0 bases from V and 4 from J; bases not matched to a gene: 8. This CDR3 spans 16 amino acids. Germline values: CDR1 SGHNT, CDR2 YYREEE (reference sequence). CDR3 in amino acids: CASSLGGLASSYEQYF. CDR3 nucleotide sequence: TGTGCCAGCAGCTTGGGAGGACTAGCGTCATCTTACGAGCAGTACTTC.

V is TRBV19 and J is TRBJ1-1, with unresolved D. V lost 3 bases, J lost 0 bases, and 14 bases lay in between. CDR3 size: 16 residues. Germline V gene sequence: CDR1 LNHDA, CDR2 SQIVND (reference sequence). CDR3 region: CASSIVAATMNTEAFF. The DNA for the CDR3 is TGTGCCAGTAGTATTGTGGCAGCGACCATGAACACTGAAGCTTTCTTT. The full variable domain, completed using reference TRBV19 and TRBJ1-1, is DGGITQSPKYLFRKEGQNVTLSCEQNLNHDAMYWYRQDPGQGLRLIYYSQIVNDFQKGDIAEGYSVSREKKESFPLTVTSAQKNPTAFYLCASSIVAATMNTEAFFGQGTRLTVV.

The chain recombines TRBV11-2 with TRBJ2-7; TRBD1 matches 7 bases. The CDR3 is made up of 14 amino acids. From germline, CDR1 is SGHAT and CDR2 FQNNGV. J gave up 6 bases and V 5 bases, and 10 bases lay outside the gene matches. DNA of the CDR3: TGTGCCAGCAGCCCTGGGGGACAGATGGGCGAGCAGTACTTC. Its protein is CASSPGGQMGEQYF.